Following are 20 T cell receptor beta chains from one sample sequenced in a study of vaccination and CD4 T cells after COVID-19. At the Johns Hopkins FTIC core, DNA taken from cultured CD4+ T cells was sequenced by way of the Oncomine TCR Beta short-read assay. TCRdb called the PCR reads again in MiXCR, with one record for every CDR3 protein. The repertoire holds 20,000 to 25,000 distinct CDR3 sequences, with roughly two fifths as singletons. Stated time point: late sampling 161 to 241 days after vaccination in a few convalescent patients. Treatment given: roughly ten-day PBMC culture with coronavirus spike peptide pools or control peptides (ViraFEST assay). For these TCRs, the target antigens are not known. Sequences were derived from CD4+ T cells from blood, cultured in vitro, sampled about 7 months after SARS-CoV-2 vaccination. These receptors all stem from a human donor who had recovered from COVID-19.

CDR3 sequence reads: CASSASGGIETQYF. The CDR3 DNA is TGTGCCAGCAGCGCGAGCGGGGGGATTGAGACCCAGTACTTC. This rearrangement joins TRBV7-9 to TRBJ2-5, with 9 bases identical to TRBD2. J gave up 5 bases and V 5 bases, and 6 bases lay outside the gene matches. Germline CDR1 reads SEHNR; CDR2 reads FQNEAQ (reference sequence). This CDR3 has 14 amino acids.

A few counts support this clonotype. This chain joins TRBV7-3 and TRBJ1-6, with D unclear. Trimming removed 2 bases from V and 7 bases from J, with 6 bases in between. This CDR3 comprises 13 residues. The germline gives CDR1 SGHTA, CDR2 FQGTGA. Written as DNA, the CDR3 is TGTGCCAGCAGCTTACAGGAAAATTCACCCCTCCACTTT. This sequence encodes CASSLQENSPLHF. Variable domain in full (rest from reference TRBV7-3 and TRBJ1-6): GAGVSQTPSNKVTEKGKYVELRCDPISGHTALYWYRQSLGQGPEFLIYFQGTGAADDSGLPNDRFFAVRPEGSVSTLKIQRTERGDSAVYLCASSLQENSPLHFGNGTRLTVT.

This chain links TRBV19 with TRBJ2-7, with 8 nucleotides matching TRBD1. CDR3 size: 14 residues. With V trimmed by 7 bases and J by 0 bases, 5 bases remained unmatched. Germline-derived CDR1 and CDR2 are LNHDA and SQIVND (reference sequence). The CDR3 protein is CASTRTGSSYEQYF. CDR3 nucleotide sequence: TGTGCCAGTACCCGGACAGGGAGCTCCTACGAGCAGTACTTC.

This chain connects TRBV7-9 to TRBJ1-1; 10 bases agree with TRBD1. Germline CDR1 reads SEHNR; CDR2 reads FQNEAQ (reference sequence). The trim removed 11 bases at V and 1 base at J, leaving 7 bases unmatched. The CDR3 loop spans 14 amino acids. The CDR3, as DNA: TGTGCCTCGTGGACAGGGGGAAAGAACACTGAAGCTTTCTTT. Residues: CASWTGGKNTEAFF.

The chain is built from TRBV7-9 and TRBJ2-1, with D uncertain. This CDR3 has 14 residues. The V gene's germline CDR1 is SEHNR and CDR2 FQNEAQ (reference sequence). The V end lost 5 bases, the J end lost 9 bases, and 17 bases lay between the germline ends. The chain's CDR3 is CASSAIRSYGEQFF. CDR3 nucleotides: TGTGCCAGCAGCGCAATCAGGTCATATGGTGAGCAGTTCTTC.

This rearrangement joins TRBV5-1 to TRBJ1-1; 8 bases are shared with TRBD1. J lost 6 bases, V lost 4 bases, and 8 bases had no gene match. The CDR3 covers 14 residues. Germline V gene sequence: CDR1 SGHRS, CDR2 YFSETQ. The CDR3, as DNA: TGCGCCAGCAGCCCGGACAGGGTTTGGGCTGAAGCTTTCTTT. Protein product: CASSPDRVWAEAFF.

The V gene is TRBV20-1, the J gene TRBJ1-5; D ambiguous. This CDR3 spans 13 amino acids. The V end lost 1 base, the J end lost 0 bases, and 4 bases lay between the germline ends. Germline CDR1 and CDR2: DFQATT and SNEGSKA (reference sequence). CDR3 bases: TGCAGTGCTAGAGGGTATAGCAATCAGCCCCAGCATTTT. This codes for CSARGYSNQPQHF.

This clonotype was counted only a few times. This sequence joins TRBV6-1 and TRBJ1-1, with no clear D. Trimming removed 6 bases from V and 0 bases from J, with 11 bases in between. The CDR3 is 14 residues long. Germline CDR1 MNHNS, CDR2 SASEGT. CDR3 in amino acids: CASRVSGVNTEAFF. CDR3 coding DNA: TGTGCCAGCAGGGTTAGTGGAGTGAACACTGAAGCTTTCTTT.

This clonotype turned up a few times. The chain uses TRBV19 and TRBJ1-1; possibly TRBD1 for D (6 bases). Germline assignment: CDR1 LNHDA and CDR2 SQIVND (reference sequence). V was pared by 5 bases and J by 1 base, with 17 bases between. There are 16 residues in the CDR3. The CDR3 nucleotides are TGTGCCAGTAGTCTCCCCCTGGGGGCCGGGAACACTGAAGCTTTCTTT. Its protein product is CASSLPLGAGNTEAFF.

The CDR3 protein is CSVEAGLPGDTQYF. CDR3 in DNA: TGCAGCGTTGAGGCGGGACTCCCAGGCGATACGCAGTATTTT. The rearrangement links TRBV29-1 to TRBJ2-3, with D possibly TRBD2 on 6 matching bases. This CDR3 contains 14 residues. Germline V CDR1 and CDR2: SQVTM, ANQGSEA. Deletions cut 3 bases from V and 6 bases from J, with 16 bases between.

The V and J genes are TRBV4-1 and TRBJ1-5; 7 positions match TRBD1. CDR1 MGHRA and CDR2 YSYEKL come from the germline V gene. The V gene end was trimmed by 4 bases and the J gene end by 3 bases; junction bases not matched to a gene: 6. The CDR3 spans 15 residues. The CDR3 DNA is TGCGCCAGCAGCCGTTCCGGGACAGACAATCAGCCCCAGCATTTT. Amino acid sequence: CASSRSGTDNQPQHF.

This clonotype was counted only a few times. The rearrangement uses TRBV6-1 and TRBJ1-2, with D perhaps TRBD1 (5 bases). Germline values: CDR1 MNHNS, CDR2 SASEGT. V gave up 8 bases and J gave up 4 bases, with 29 bases separating them. The CDR3 runs 18 residues. The CDR3 reads CASRTSPSRGVGGYGYTF. The CDR3, as DNA: TGTGCCAGCCGAACCTCTCCCTCGCGGGGGGTTGGTGGCTATGGCTACACCTTC.

V gene TRBV20-1 combines with J gene TRBJ1-6, with TRBD1 matching 11 bases. The germline gives CDR1 DFQATT, CDR2 SNEGSKA (reference sequence). The CDR3 length is 16 residues. The V and J ends lost 5 bases and 4 bases, in that order; junction bases with no gene match: 7. As DNA, the CDR3 is TGCAGTGCTCGTACCGGGACAGGGGGTTATAATTCACCCCTCCACTTT. Protein: CSARTGTGGYNSPLHF.

The rearrangement joins TRBV24-1 to TRBJ1-2, with TRBD1 identical over 9 bases. In germline, CDR1 is KGHDR, CDR2 SFDVKD. CDR3 length: 18 residues. Unmatched junction bases numbered 14, after V lost 4 bases and J lost 3 bases. CDR3 protein: CATSETGTGPRYHYGYTF. Here the CDR3 DNA reads TGTGCCACCAGTGAGACCGGGACAGGGCCCCGATATCACTATGGCTACACCTTC.

This clonotype was seen a handful of times. V usage is TRBV7-2 and J usage is TRBJ2-7; D is possibly TRBD1 or TRBD2 (6 bases each). This CDR3 spans 13 amino acids. The germline V gene has CDR1 SGHTA and CDR2 FQGNSA. V was trimmed by 4 bases and J by 7 bases, leaving 14 bases between them. The CDR3 coding sequence is TGTGCCAGCAGCTCACAGGGCGCGGGGGAGCAGTACTTC. Translating gives CASSSQGAGEQYF. The whole variable domain, remainder taken from reference TRBV7-2 and TRBJ2-7, is GAGVSQSPSNKVTEKGKDVELRCDPISGHTALYWYRQSLGQGLEFLIYFQGNSAPDKSGLPSDRFSAERTGGSVSTLTIQRTQQEDSAVYLCASSSQGAGEQYFGPGTRLTVT.

V gene TRBV7-2 combines with J gene TRBJ2-7; D is uncertain. V was pared by 2 bases and J by 1 base, with 9 bases between. Germline loops: CDR1 SGHTA, CDR2 FQGNSA. CDR3 size: 14 residues. CDR3 DNA sequence: TGTGCCAGCAGCTTATTTTCACCGTCCTACGAGCAGTACTTC. It encodes CASSLFSPSYEQYF.

There are a few counts of this clonotype. This chain uses TRBV29-1 with TRBJ1-2; the match to TRBD1 covers 7 bases. Per the germline V gene, CDR1 is SQVTM and CDR2 is ANQGSEA. This CDR3 region has 13 residues. The V gene end was trimmed by 6 bases and the J gene end by 4 bases; junction bases not matched to a gene: 8. DNA for the CDR3: TGCAGCGTGGGACGGGACAGCCTCTATGGCTACACCTTC. Protein: CSVGRDSLYGYTF.

In this sample, this clonotype turned up a few times. J is TRBJ2-5 and V is TRBV20-1; 9 bases match TRBD1. The CDR3 runs to 13 residues. The V and J ends lost 8 bases and 5 bases, in that order; junction bases with no gene match: 9. Germline CDR1 and CDR2: DFQATT and SNEGSKA (reference sequence). CDR3 sequence (DNA): TGCAGTTGCTCGGGACAGGGAACGGAGACCCAGTACTTC. Its protein product is CSCSGQGTETQYF.

In its sample, this clonotype was seen a few times. The chain is built from TRBV27 and TRBJ1-2, with TRBD1 matching 7 bases. CDR1 is MNHEY, CDR2 SMNVEV, per germline (reference sequence). V shed 6 bases and J 2 bases; nucleotides not matched to a gene: 3. There are 13 residues in the CDR3. This CDR3 is CASSRDSNYGYTF. The CDR3 DNA sequence: TGTGCCAGCAGCCGGGACAGCAACTATGGCTACACCTTC.

This clonotype has a handful of counts. The chain is built from TRBV20-1 and TRBJ1-2; D may be TRBD1 (6 bases). Germline-derived CDR1 and CDR2 are DFQATT and SNEGSKA (reference sequence). The CDR3 spans 12 residues. The CDR3 bases are TGCAGAGCTCAGGGGTCTAACTATGGCTACACCTTC. This translates into CRAQGSNYGYTF.